This T cell receptor beta chain was sequenced in a study of Ad26.COV2.S vaccination and SARS-CoV-2 variants. Whole-study findings and limits: Those who received vaccine or placebo ended up with similar non-spike TCR breadth.

Treatment specified: some 20 received Ad26.COV2.S at low or high dose, single or two shots; 5 received placebo; per-sample allocation not given. The study sampled participants on day 63 after the first vaccine or placebo injection. Germline assignment: CDR1 MNHEY and CDR2 SVGAGI. This CDR3 has 14 residues. V lost 0 bases, J lost 4 bases, and 10 bases lay in between. Points on this clone: The antigen is not known.

TCRdb keeps only in-frame clones here, not all; method: immunoSEQ multiplex PCR. The sample holds about 680,000 clones, roughly 90% seen once. The sample here was peripheral blood, taken in a trial of Ad26.COV2.S vaccine versus placebo. The origin of this receptor is a person aged 18-65 years who received the Ad26.COV2.S COVID-19 vaccine or a placebo. The rearrangement joins TRBV6-5 to TRBJ2-7; D unresolved. CDR3 sequence reads: CASSYSGKGYEQYF. CDR3 DNA sequence: TGTGCCAGCAGTTACTCGGGGAAAGGGTACGAGCAGTACTTC.